The T cell receptor (beta chain) described here comes from a study of blood T cell repertoires in COVID-19. Across the whole study: Some COVID-19 samples were acute and others convalescent; all came from the United States, Italy and Spain. PBMCs, B-cell-depleted T cells, or T cells provided the cDNA or gDNA that made up the material.

There are 15 residues in the CDR3. The germline CDR1 and CDR2 sequences are SGHDT and YYEEEE. V dropped 0 bases and J dropped 3 bases, with 12 bases sitting between them. The protocol was immunoSEQ multiplex PCR, while the TCRdb copy is restricted to in-frame clones and leaves out a portion. This sample has over 100,000 clones, with 80% to 90% found just once. This chain uses TRBV5-6 with TRBJ2-5; possibly TRBD1 for D (5 bases). This TCR was sampled from a man aged 45-65 years with acute or convalescent COVID-19. Sequenced material: peripheral blood. The CDR3 sequence is CASSLVQGIEETQYF. The CDR3 nucleotides are TGTGCCAGCAGCTTGGTTCAGGGAATAGAAGAGACCCAGTACTTC.